The 32 T cell receptor beta chains below all came from one sample that was sequenced in a study of blood T cell repertoires in COVID-19. Clones were sequenced by immunoSEQ multiplex PCR, and TCRdb holds only the in-frame ones, with some missing. The sample records some 120,000 clones, about four fifths being singletons. Specimen: peripheral blood. The receptors come from a human donor in a cohort sampled during active COVID-19.

In its sample, this clone was seen a few times. The chain combines TRBV18 with TRBJ1-1; 8 nucleotides line up with TRBD1. J lost 0 bases, V lost 5 bases, and 8 bases had no gene match. The germline gives CDR1 KGHSH, CDR2 LQKENI. The CDR3 consists of 16 residues. The CDR3 sequence is CASSKDRGSVNTEAFF. DNA for the CDR3: TGTGCCAGCTCAAAAGACAGGGGATCCGTGAACACTGAAGCTTTCTTT.

The chain is built from TRBV6-1 and TRBJ1-1, with a weak D call TRBD1 (5 bases). CDR1 is MNHNS, CDR2 SASEGT, per germline. CDR3 length equals 15 residues. V was pared by 3 bases and J by 1 base, with 12 bases between. In DNA, the CDR3 is TGTGCCAGCAGTGATTTTTGGACACCGAACACTGAAGCTTTCTTT. This sequence encodes CASSDFWTPNTEAFF.

The chain carries TRBV7-2 and TRBJ2-4, with 7 bases that match TRBD1. CDR3 length equals 13 residues. Germline assignment: CDR1 SGHTA and CDR2 FQGNSA. The trim removed 6 bases at V and 6 bases at J, leaving 5 bases unmatched. CDR3 residues: CASSKTGVNIQYF. The CDR3 bases are TGTGCCAGCAGTAAAACAGGGGTAAACATTCAGTACTTC.

The chain uses TRBV30 and TRBJ1-2, with TRBD1 matching 7 bases. V lost 2 bases to trimming and J lost 8 bases; unmatched junction nucleotides: 11. This CDR3 contains 14 residues. Germline values: CDR1 GTSNPN, CDR2 SVGIG (reference sequence). CDR3 DNA sequence: TGTGCCTGGAGTCGTATGACAGGGAGCGGCGGCTACACCTTC. Encoded protein: CAWSRMTGSGGYTF.

The CDR3 here is CATSDPSGRDTGELFF. The CDR3, as DNA: TGTGCCACCAGTGACCCTAGCGGGAGGGACACCGGGGAGCTGTTTTTT. The V and J genes are TRBV24-1 and TRBJ2-2; 12 bases line up with TRBD2. The CDR3 is made up of 16 amino acids. CDR1 and CDR2 from the germline V gene are KGHDR and SFDVKD. J was trimmed by 3 bases and V by 4 bases; bases with no gene match: 2.

The table lists this clone with a few counts. V is TRBV24-1 and J is TRBJ1-2, with TRBD1 identical over 12 bases. The CDR3 extends over 17 amino acids. Germline CDR1 is KGHDR and CDR2 is SFDVKD. V shed 4 bases and J 4 bases; nucleotides not matched to a gene: 9. CDR3 amino acids: CATSDPGTGGVGYGYTF. As DNA, the CDR3 is TGTGCCACCAGTGACCCAGGGACAGGGGGCGTGGGCTATGGCTACACCTTC.

The V gene is TRBV19, the J gene TRBJ1-5; D is ambiguous. Germline assignment: CDR1 LNHDA and CDR2 SQIVND (reference sequence). The V gene lost 3 bases and the J gene lost 6 bases, with 12 bases spanning the gap. This CDR3 contains 14 residues. The CDR3 reads CASSILGGSQPQHF. The DNA of the CDR3 is TGTGCCAGTAGTATTCTGGGTGGGAGTCAGCCCCAGCATTTT.

V gene TRBV15 combines with J gene TRBJ1-2; 7 bases map to TRBD1. Germline V gene lookup returns CDR1 LNHNV and CDR2 YYDKDF (reference sequence). With V trimmed by 3 bases and J by 2 bases, 6 bases remained unmatched. The CDR3 extends over 15 amino acids. CDR3 sequence (DNA): TGTGCCACCAGCAGCCCCGGGACAGCCAACTATGGCTACACCTTC. This codes for CATSSPGTANYGYTF. Supplemented by reference TRBV15 and TRBJ1-2, the full variable domain reads DAMVIQNPRYQVTQFGKPVTLSCSQTLNHNVMYWYQQKSSQAPKLLFHYYDKDFNNEADTPDNFQSRRPNTSFCFLDIRSPGLGDTAMYLCATSSPGTANYGYTFGSGTRLTVV.

The chain links TRBV6-5 to TRBJ2-1, with 10 bases aligning to TRBD1. Trimming cost V 5 bases and J 5 bases; bases outside gene matches: 6. The CDR3 is 15 residues long. CDR1 and CDR2 from the germline V gene are MNHEY and SVGAGI. CDR3 loop: CASSSRDRGHNEQFF. The CDR3 coding sequence is TGTGCCAGCAGTAGCCGGGACAGGGGTCACAATGAGCAGTTCTTC.

The chain is built from TRBV19 and TRBJ1-2; tentative D call: TRBD1 (5 bases). The V gene lost 7 bases and the J gene lost 7 bases, with 16 bases spanning the gap. This CDR3 comprises 13 residues. Looked up from germline, CDR1 is LNHDA and CDR2 is SQIVND (reference sequence). CDR3 DNA: TGTGCCAGTACCCCCCGGGGGGGGTTTGGCTACACCTTC. Encoded protein: CASTPRGGFGYTF.

The chain carries TRBV5-1 and TRBJ1-6; D remains ambiguous. Trimming cost V 4 bases and J 0 bases, with 14 bases left between them. The CDR3 is 17 residues long. Germline-derived CDR1 and CDR2 are SGHRS and YFSETQ. The CDR3 reads CASSAEPRSSYNSPLHF. The CDR3 DNA reads as TGCGCCAGCAGCGCCGAGCCGAGGAGCTCCTATAATTCACCCCTCCACTTT.

Comments on this clone: Additional DNA sequences in this sample encode the identical CDR3. The chain couples TRBV30 to TRBJ2-2; no definite D call. Looked up from germline, CDR1 is GTSNPN and CDR2 is SVGIG (reference sequence). Trimming removed 5 bases from V and 1 base from J, with 5 bases in between. The CDR3 spans 12 residues. CDR3: CAWGRNTGELFF. CDR3 coding DNA: TGTGCCTGGGGGCGGAACACCGGGGAGCTGTTTTTT.

CDR3 nucleotide sequence: TGTGCCAGCAGCTCCGGGACTAGCGGGGTCATTGGGGGTGAGCAGTTCTTC. It specifies CASSSGTSGVIGGEQFF. V and J are TRBV5-4 and TRBJ2-1, with 13 bases aligning to TRBD2. Germline assignment: CDR1 SGHNT and CDR2 YYREEE (reference sequence). This CDR3 has 17 amino acids. V gave up 3 bases and J gave up 9 bases; unmatched junction bases: 12.

The chain combines TRBV5-1 with TRBJ1-2, with D unclear. Germline CDR1 SGHRS, CDR2 YFSETQ. This CDR3 spans 13 amino acids. V shed 4 bases and J shed 2 bases, with 9 bases lying between them. CDR3 DNA: TGCGCCAGCAGCCAATCGGGGAACTATGGCTACACCTTC. Translating gives CASSQSGNYGYTF.

The V call is TRBV4-1, the J call TRBJ2-7, with 9 bases that match TRBD1. CDR3 size: 14 residues. Germline CDR1 is MGHRA and CDR2 is YSYEKL. V dropped 4 bases and J dropped 5; count of bases not matched to a gene: 6. CDR3 DNA: TGCGCCAGCAGCCTGGGACAGGGACGGGACGAGCAGTACTTC. Protein product: CASSLGQGRDEQYF.

The J gene is TRBJ1-1, the V gene TRBV28; D not certain. V lost 3 bases and J lost 4, with 15 bases in between. The V gene's germline CDR1 is MDHEN and CDR2 SYDVKM. This CDR3 spans 15 amino acids. The CDR3 loop reads CASSFARVQSTEAFF. The CDR3 nucleotides read TGTGCCAGCAGTTTCGCCCGGGTCCAGAGCACTGAAGCTTTCTTT.

The chain uses TRBV6-4 and TRBJ2-3; 8 bases map to TRBD2. This CDR3 spans 15 amino acids. Germline CDR1 and CDR2: MRHNA and SNTAGT. Germline trimming cut 6 bases from V and 4 bases from J; bases unmatched to any gene: 9. The CDR3 region has the DNA TGTGCCAGCAGCGATAGCGGGACATCCTCAGATACGCAGTATTTT. As protein: CASSDSGTSSDTQYF.

V and J are TRBV5-6 and TRBJ1-4; 8 bases agree with TRBD1. This CDR3 region has 17 residues. From germline, CDR1 is SGHDT and CDR2 YYEEEE. V shed 4 bases, J shed 0 bases, and the junction held 8 bases outside the gene matches. The CDR3 DNA is TGTGCCAGCAGCCCCCGGGACAGGCCAGCAACTAATGAAAAACTGTTTTTT. Translating it yields CASSPRDRPATNEKLFF.

J is TRBJ2-2 and V is TRBV27; no reliable D call. Trimming removed 2 bases at V and 8 bases at J, with 6 bases between. Germline-derived CDR1 and CDR2 are MNHEY and SMNVEV (reference sequence). The CDR3 consists of 12 residues. In DNA, the CDR3 is TGTGCCAGCAGTTTAGCGACAGGGGAGCTGTTTTTT. This sequence encodes CASSLATGELFF.

The V call is TRBV6-1, the J call TRBJ1-5; 8 nucleotides align to TRBD1. Germline trimming cut 4 bases from V and 7 bases from J; bases unmatched to any gene: 18. The CDR3 loop spans 18 amino acids. Germline V gene sequence: CDR1 MNHNS, CDR2 SASEGT. This CDR3 is CASSVGFSSGGANQPQHF. The DNA for the CDR3 is TGTGCCAGCAGTGTGGGGTTTTCTTCAGGGGGCGCTAACCAGCCCCAGCATTTT.

This sequence joins TRBV30 and TRBJ1-2; 7 bases agree with TRBD1. CDR1 is GTSNPN, CDR2 SVGIG, per germline (reference sequence). J was trimmed by 4 bases and V by 2 bases; bases with no gene match: 4. The CDR3 runs to 13 residues. DNA for the CDR3: TGTGCCTGGAGTTTAGGGACAGCCTATGGCTACACCTTC. This gives the protein CAWSLGTAYGYTF.

The rearrangement uses TRBV28 and TRBJ1-2, with unresolved D. Germline loops: CDR1 MDHEN, CDR2 SYDVKM. This CDR3 has 12 amino acids. The V end lost 3 bases, the J end lost 6 bases, and 8 bases lay between the germline ends. The CDR3 nucleotides read TGTGCCAGCAGTTTTCTCGAGGATGGCTACACCTTC. It translates to CASSFLEDGYTF.

J is TRBJ2-1 and V is TRBV12-3 or TRBV12-4; D is perhaps TRBD1 (5 bases). The CDR3 runs 12 residues. Trimming removed 6 bases at V and 9 bases at J, with 12 bases between. This chain's CDR3 is CASSLRVPEQFF. The CDR3 bases are TGTGCCAGCAGCCTCAGGGTTCCTGAGCAGTTCTTC.

The chain is built from TRBV9 and TRBJ1-3, with D tentatively TRBD1 (5 bases). This CDR3 is 15 amino acids long. The germline gives CDR1 SGDLS, CDR2 YYNGEE. V lost 0 bases, J lost 8 bases, and 15 bases lay in between. Here the CDR3 reads CASSVAPQGGDTIYF. Written as DNA, the CDR3 is TGTGCCAGCAGCGTAGCTCCCCAGGGCGGGGACACCATATATTTT.

DNA of the CDR3: TGTGCCAGCTCCCCGGCCAGACAGGGGACCGAGCAGTACTTC. It codes for CASSPARQGTEQYF. The chain combines TRBV18 with TRBJ2-7; 8 bases map to TRBD1. CDR1 and CDR2 from the germline V gene are KGHSH and LQKENI. The CDR3 contains 14 residues. J was trimmed by 6 bases and V by 6 bases; bases with no gene match: 10.

Notes on this clone: A read error may account for a junction end that differs from germline. This rearrangement joins TRBV4-2 to TRBJ2-5; TRBD1 might be the D (6 bases). This CDR3 is 14 amino acids long. Germline lookup yields CDR1 LGHNA and CDR2 YNFKEQ. CDR3: CASSQDLQGANRDF. The CDR3 DNA is TGTGCCAGCAGCCAAGATTTACAGGGCGCGAACCGGGACTTC.

V usage is TRBV5-1 and J usage is TRBJ2-7; TRBD1 might be the D (6 bases). CDR3 length: 13 residues. Trimming left V 5 bases short and J 2 bases short, with 11 bases between. The V gene's germline CDR1 is SGHRS and CDR2 YFSETQ. The CDR3 is CASSLGTPYEQYF. CDR3 DNA sequence: TGCGCCAGCAGTCTTGGGACACCCTACGAGCAGTACTTC.

This chain links TRBV28 with TRBJ1-5, with 9 bases lining up with TRBD1. The junction had 8 bases not matched to a gene; V was cut back by 11 bases and J by 3 bases. CDR1 and CDR2 from the germline V gene are MDHEN and SYDVKM. This CDR3 region has 14 residues. For the CDR3, the DNA is TGTGCCGGCTCCGGGACAGGGATCAATCAGCCCCAGCATTTT. It translates to CAGSGTGINQPQHF.

The genes are TRBV4-1 and TRBJ2-7, with D tentatively TRBD1 (6 bases). Trimming took 5 bases from V and 3 from J, leaving 11 bases between them. The germline V gene has CDR1 MGHRA and CDR2 YSYEKL. The CDR3 totals 13 residues. In DNA form, the CDR3 reads TGCGCCAGCAGCGGGGACACCAGCTACGAGCAGTACTTC. This encodes CASSGDTSYEQYF.

The V gene is TRBV11-2, the J gene TRBJ2-7, with 7 nucleotides matching TRBD1. The CDR3 spans 16 residues. Germline trimming cut 0 bases from V and 1 base from J; bases unmatched to any gene: 6. Germline lookup yields CDR1 SGHAT and CDR2 FQNNGV. The CDR3 DNA is TGTGCCAGCAGCTTAGATAGGGGGACAGCTTCCTACGAGCAGTACTTC. Translation gives CASSLDRGTASYEQYF.

The J gene is TRBJ2-3, the V gene TRBV6-5; TRBD2 aligns across 8 bases. This CDR3 is 14 amino acids long. Germline V CDR1 and CDR2: MNHEY, SVGAGI. CDR3 bases: TGTGTCGTCGGGGGGGCGGGACCCATGGATACGCAGTATTTT. Protein: CVVGGAGPMDTQYF.

This sequence joins TRBV7-8 and TRBJ1-5; maybe TRBD1 (5 bases). V was shortened by 2 bases and J by 3 bases, with 8 bases between the two germline ends. The V gene's germline CDR1 is SGHVS and CDR2 FQNEAQ. The CDR3 length is 14 residues. The CDR3 DNA sequence: TGTGCCAGCAGCTTATTGACAGCCAATCAGCCCCAGCATTTT. This gives the protein CASSLLTANQPQHF.